A single sample is the source of the 28 T cell receptor beta chains below, sequenced in a study of cytomegalovirus exposure and HLA in healthy donors. TCRdb's copy holds only in-frame clones and misses some; the assay was immunoSEQ multiplex PCR. Of about 160,000 clones in the sample, under 90% were seen once. Sequenced input: PBMCs. These TCRs come from a woman aged 18-29 years in good health and CMV-seropositive.

This clone occurred once. The V gene is TRBV18, the J gene TRBJ1-5, with D possibly TRBD1 on 6 matching bases. V gave up 6 bases and J gave up 3 bases, with 15 bases separating them. This CDR3 comprises 15 residues. Germline V gives CDR1 KGHSH, CDR2 LQKENI. This CDR3 is CASSQLRGNNQPQHF. The CDR3 coding sequence is TGTGCCAGCTCCCAACTCAGGGGAAACAATCAGCCCCAGCATTTT. Together with reference TRBV18 and TRBJ1-5, the CDR3 gives the full variable domain: NAGVMQNPRHLVRRRGQEARLRCSPMKGHSHVYWYRQLPEEGLKFMVYLQKENIIDESGMPKERFSAEFPKEGPSILRIQQVVRGDSAAYFCASSQLRGNNQPQHFGDGTRLSIL.

The chain combines TRBV4-1 with TRBJ2-5, with TRBD2 matching over 9 bases. CDR1 is MGHRA and CDR2 is YSYEKL in the germline V gene. CDR3 length: 18 amino acids. Germline trimming cut 4 bases from V and 2 bases from J; bases unmatched to any gene: 14. As DNA, the CDR3 is TGCGCCAGCAGCCTGACGGTCGGACTAGCGAATACACAAGAGACCCAGTACTTC. Translated: CASSLTVGLANTQETQYF.

This clone occurred a few times. The chain has TRBV7-9 and TRBJ2-6; TRBD1 matches at 7 bases. J gave up 1 base and V 0 bases, and 3 bases lay outside the gene matches. CDR1 and CDR2 from the germline V gene are SEHNR and FQNEAQ (reference sequence). CDR3 length equals 17 residues. The CDR3 protein is CASSLAQQGSGANVLTF. DNA for the CDR3: TGTGCCAGCAGCTTAGCTCAACAGGGGTCTGGGGCCAACGTCCTGACTTTC.

The rearrangement joins TRBV7-2 to TRBJ2-1; the match to TRBD2 covers 12 bases. The CDR3 runs 15 residues. Germline V gene lookup returns CDR1 SGHTA and CDR2 FQGNSA. Trimming removed 1 base from V and 6 bases from J; junction bases left unmatched: 1. Written as DNA, the CDR3 is TGTGCCAGCAGCTTAGGGACTAGCGGGGTCAATGAGCAGTTCTTC. This codes for CASSLGTSGVNEQFF.

The rearrangement links TRBV29-1 to TRBJ1-1, with 9 bases fitting TRBD1. V trimming: 4 bases; J trimming: 3 bases; junction bases outside the gene matches: 12. CDR3 length equals 16 residues. Germline V CDR1 and CDR2: SQVTM, ANQGSEA. CDR3 sequence (DNA): TGCAGCGTTGTTAGGGGACAGGGCGGTTTAGACACTGAAGCTTTCTTT. Encoded protein: CSVVRGQGGLDTEAFF.

V is TRBV14 and J is TRBJ1-1; D is uncertain. The germline V and J ends were trimmed by 2 bases and 4 bases, with 8 bases remaining between them. The CDR3 sequence is 13 residues long. Germline loops: CDR1 SGHDN, CDR2 FVKESK. CDR3 sequence: CASSQSVITEAFF. As DNA, the CDR3 is TGTGCCAGCAGCCAATCGGTCATCACTGAAGCTTTCTTT.

The rearrangement links TRBV5-6 to TRBJ2-7; 8 positions agree with TRBD1. The germline V gene has CDR1 SGHDT and CDR2 YYEEEE. Unmatched junction bases numbered 6, after V lost 1 base and J lost 0 bases. The CDR3 length is 16 residues. CDR3 coding DNA: TGTGCCAGCAGCTTGTTCAGGGACAGGTACTCCTACGAGCAGTACTTC. It yields the protein CASSLFRDRYSYEQYF.

The chain is built from TRBV6-4 and TRBJ2-3; 9 bases map to TRBD2. The germline CDR1 and CDR2 sequences are MRHNA and SNTAGT. This CDR3 is 14 amino acids long. J gave up 4 bases and V 3 bases, and 2 bases lay outside the gene matches. The CDR3 here is CASSEREGPDTQYF. The CDR3 region has the DNA TGTGCCAGCAGTGAGCGGGAGGGCCCAGATACGCAGTATTTT.

The V call is TRBV11-3, the J call TRBJ1-1, with D unclear. Trimming stripped 5 bases from V and 1 base from J, with 8 bases between. This CDR3 is 13 amino acids long. Germline-derived CDR1 and CDR2 are SGHNT and YENEEA. As DNA, the CDR3 is TGTGCCAGCAGCCCTACAGAGAACACTGAAGCTTTCTTT. Translating gives CASSPTENTEAFF.

The chain employs TRBV7-9 and TRBJ2-5; 10 bases match TRBD2. The V and J ends lost 4 bases and 5 bases, in that order; junction bases with no gene match: 4. CDR3 length: 14 residues. The germline V gene has CDR1 SEHNR and CDR2 FQNEAQ (reference sequence). The CDR3 nucleotides read TGTGCCAGCAGCTCTCTAGCGGGAGTTGAGACCCAGTACTTC. This sequence encodes CASSSLAGVETQYF.

This clone appeared once. The rearrangement joins TRBV27 to TRBJ2-7; D possibly corresponds to TRBD1 (5 bases). This CDR3 has 18 amino acids. Germline V lookup: CDR1 MNHEY, CDR2 SMNVEV (reference sequence). V was shortened by 0 bases and J by 1 base, with 19 bases between the two germline ends. In nucleotides, the CDR3 is TGTGCCAGCAGTTTATCGGGTGACACAGGTTTTACTTCCTACGAGCAGTACTTC. Its translation is CASSLSGDTGFTSYEQYF.

This clone has a handful of counts. The chain employs TRBV7-3 and TRBJ2-1, with 8 bases aligning to TRBD2. Losses at the gene ends were 4 bases for V and 0 bases for J; bases not matched to a gene: 5. Germline V CDR1 and CDR2: SGHTA, FQGTGA. The CDR3 runs 16 residues. In DNA form, the CDR3 reads TGTGCCAGCAGCTCGCAAGCGGGAGACTCCTACAATGAGCAGTTCTTC. Translating gives CASSSQAGDSYNEQFF.

The chain's CDR3 is CASSWGTGLNQPQHF. As DNA, the CDR3 is TGTGCCAGCAGCTGGGGGACAGGCCTCAATCAGCCCCAGCATTTT. The chain employs TRBV9 and TRBJ1-5; 8 bases fit TRBD1. The CDR3 has 15 residues. V gave up 4 bases and J gave up 3 bases; unmatched junction bases: 6. Germline-derived CDR1 and CDR2 are SGDLS and YYNGEE.

V is TRBV5-1 and J is TRBJ1-2; 10 bases align to TRBD1. Unmatched junction bases numbered 7, after V lost 1 base and J lost 4 bases. CDR3 length: 16 amino acids. CDR1 and CDR2 from the germline V gene are SGHRS and YFSETQ. The DNA of the CDR3 is TGCGCCAGCAGCTTGATGGGGACAGGGGACGCCTATGGCTACACCTTC. This gives the protein CASSLMGTGDAYGYTF.

The J gene is TRBJ1-5, the V gene TRBV2, with TRBD1 as a possible D gene (5 bases). The CDR3 runs 14 residues. The germline V and J ends were trimmed by 3 bases and 7 bases, with 13 bases remaining between them. Germline assignment: CDR1 SNHLY and CDR2 FYNNEI. The CDR3 DNA reads TGTGCCAGCAGTGAGGGCAGGGCAGGACAGCCCCAGCATTTT. Amino acids: CASSEGRAGQPQHF.

For this clone: At one boundary the junction diverges from the germline segment, which might be a read error. The chain uses TRBV7-7 and TRBJ2-7, with a tentative D call TRBD2 (5 bases). The CDR3 is 18 amino acids. Germline CDR1 and CDR2: SSHAT and FNYEAQ (reference sequence). The chain's CDR3 is CASSPSVPGSSGTYEQYF. The CDR3 DNA is TGTGCTAGCAGCCCTTCCGTTCCTGGGTCCTCCGGGACCTACGAGCAGTACTTC.

The chain couples TRBV7-2 to TRBJ1-1; D gene unclear. The CDR3 is 13 residues long. CDR1 and CDR2 (germline): SGHTA, FQGNSA. V was trimmed by 5 bases and J by 4 bases, leaving 11 bases between them. As DNA, the CDR3 is TGTGCCAGCAGCCAAGAGACTGGCACTGAAGCTTTCTTT. It specifies CASSQETGTEAFF.

The genes are TRBV6-5 and TRBJ2-2; no clear D. With 8 bases removed from V and 0 bases from J, the gap between germline ends came to 10 bases. The CDR3 is made up of 14 amino acids. Germline CDR1 is MNHEY and CDR2 is SVGAGI. The CDR3 is CASFDNANTGELFF. The CDR3 DNA is TGTGCCAGCTTTGACAACGCGAACACCGGGGAGCTGTTTTTT.

CDR3 protein: CASAAGGAKGGEQFF. The CDR3 DNA reads TGTGCCAGCGCCGCGGGGGGCGCGAAAGGTGGTGAGCAGTTCTTC. The chain uses TRBV11-3 and TRBJ2-1, with 8 bases that match TRBD2. Germline CDR1 is SGHNT and CDR2 is YENEEA. After removal of 8 bases from V and 9 bases from J, the junction contained 15 bases not matched to a gene. There are 15 residues in the CDR3.

This rearrangement joins TRBV21-1 to TRBJ2-7; the table gives TRBD2 as D, unverified against the DNA. TRBV21-1 has pseudogene status. There are 13 residues in the CDR3. The CDR3 is CASSKKEVHEQYF. The CDR3 nucleotides read TGTGCCAGCAGCAAAAAAGAGGTCCACGAGCAGTACTTC.

J is TRBJ1-5 and V is TRBV27; 8 positions agree with TRBD1. V gave up 5 bases and J gave up 0 bases; unmatched junction bases: 6. Looked up from germline, CDR1 is MNHEY and CDR2 is SMNVEV (reference sequence). The CDR3 runs to 16 residues. The CDR3 here is CASSPGTGYSNQPQHF. The CDR3 bases are TGTGCCAGCAGTCCCGGGACAGGATATAGCAATCAGCCCCAGCATTTT.

The sample holds one count of this clone. The CDR3 nucleotides are TGTGCCATCAGAGAGGGGAGGGGGTCCTACAATGAGCAGTTCTTC. Protein: CAIREGRGSYNEQFF. V usage is TRBV10-3 and J usage is TRBJ2-1, with D maybe TRBD2 (7 bases). V was cut by 6 bases and J by 1 base, with 13 bases left in between. CDR3 length equals 15 residues. The germline gives CDR1 ENHRY, CDR2 SYGVKD.

The rearrangement links TRBV19 to TRBJ2-7; 7 bases line up with TRBD2. Germline V gene sequence: CDR1 LNHDA, CDR2 SQIVND (reference sequence). This CDR3 contains 14 residues. The ends lost 3 bases at V and 3 bases at J; junction bases unmatched: 5. The CDR3 loop reads CASSMGGDDYEQYF. DNA for the CDR3: TGTGCCAGTAGTATGGGAGGGGACGACTACGAGCAGTACTTC.

This chain joins TRBV10-3 and TRBJ2-7; 8 bases fit TRBD2. V trimming: 11 bases; J trimming: 2 bases; junction bases outside the gene matches: 20. This CDR3 contains 17 residues. Germline V gene sequence: CDR1 ENHRY, CDR2 SYGVKD. In DNA form, the CDR3 reads TGTGCCGCCCGATGGGACCGAGATACTAGCGGAACCTACGAGCAGTACTTC. Translated: CAARWDRDTSGTYEQYF.

As concerns this clone: Germline is not matched at one junction end, which may reflect a read error. V and J are TRBV5-1 and TRBJ2-1; maybe TRBD2 (7 bases). The CDR3 runs to 13 residues. The germline gives CDR1 SGHRS, CDR2 YFSETQ. DNA of the CDR3: TGCGCCTCTGGGGGGGGCATCGGCAATGAGCAATTCTTC. It encodes CASGGGIGNEQFF. Looking up the rest from reference TRBV5-1 and TRBJ2-1 gives the full variable domain: KAGVTQTPRYLIKTRGQQVTLSCSPISGHRSVSWYQQTPGQGLQFLFEYFSETQRNKGNFPGRFSGRQFSNSRSEMNVSTLELGDSALYLCASGGGIGNEQFFGPGTRLTVL.

Worth noting for this clone: At one end, the junction sequence differs from germline, possibly due to a read error. This chain connects TRBV7-7 to TRBJ2-2; 8 nucleotides align to TRBD2. The CDR3 has 15 amino acids. The germline V gene has CDR1 SSHAT and CDR2 FNYEAQ (reference sequence). The DNA of the CDR3 is TGTGCTAGCAGCCACGGACTAGCTAACACCGGGGAGCTGTTTTTT. This codes for CASSHGLANTGELFF.

This clone was recorded once. The chain joins TRBV7-8 to TRBJ2-1, with TRBD1 matching 8 bases. Losses at the gene ends were 3 bases for V and 3 bases for J; bases not matched to a gene: 10. The CDR3 spans 17 residues. CDR1 SGHVS and CDR2 FQNEAQ come from the germline V gene. For the CDR3, the DNA is TGTGCCAGCAGCTTTCAAAGTCATGGACAGGGCTACAATGAGCAGTTCTTC. This codes for CASSFQSHGQGYNEQFF.

This sequence joins TRBV9 and TRBJ2-1; possible D gene TRBD2, 5 bases. Germline V gene data show CDR1 as SGDLS and CDR2 as YYNGEE. The germline V and J ends were trimmed by 0 bases and 7 bases, with 14 bases remaining between them. The CDR3 loop spans 15 amino acids. The CDR3 spells CASSVERVTWNEQFF. The CDR3 DNA reads as TGTGCCAGCAGCGTAGAGAGGGTGACATGGAATGAGCAGTTCTTC.